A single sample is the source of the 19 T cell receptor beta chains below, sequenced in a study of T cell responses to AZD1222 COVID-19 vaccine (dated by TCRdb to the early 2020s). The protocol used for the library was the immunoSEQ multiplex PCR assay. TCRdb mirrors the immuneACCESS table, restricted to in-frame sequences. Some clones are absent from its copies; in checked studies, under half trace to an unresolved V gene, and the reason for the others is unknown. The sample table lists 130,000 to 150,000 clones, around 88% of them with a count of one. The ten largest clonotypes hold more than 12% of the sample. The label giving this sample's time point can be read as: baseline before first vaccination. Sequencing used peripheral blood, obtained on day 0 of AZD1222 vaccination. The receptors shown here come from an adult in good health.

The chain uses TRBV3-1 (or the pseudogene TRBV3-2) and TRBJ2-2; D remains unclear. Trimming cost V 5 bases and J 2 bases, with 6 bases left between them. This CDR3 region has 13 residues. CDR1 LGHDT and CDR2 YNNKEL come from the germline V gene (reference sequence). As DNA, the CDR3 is TGTGCCAGCAGCTGGCACAACACCGGGGAGCTGTTTTTT. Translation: CASSWHNTGELFF.

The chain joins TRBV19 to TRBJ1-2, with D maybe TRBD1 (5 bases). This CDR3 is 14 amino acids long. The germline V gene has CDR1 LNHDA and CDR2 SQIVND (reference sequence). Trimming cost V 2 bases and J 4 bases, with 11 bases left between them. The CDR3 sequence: CASSILGDGYGYTF. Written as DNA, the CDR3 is TGTGCCAGTAGTATATTGGGGGACGGCTATGGCTACACCTTC.

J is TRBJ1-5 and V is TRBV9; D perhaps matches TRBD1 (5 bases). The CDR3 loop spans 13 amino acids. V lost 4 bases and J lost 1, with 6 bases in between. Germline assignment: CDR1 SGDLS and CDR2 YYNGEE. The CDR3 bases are TGTGCCAGCAGCCGGGACAGCAATCAGCCCCAGCATTTT. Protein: CASSRDSNQPQHF.

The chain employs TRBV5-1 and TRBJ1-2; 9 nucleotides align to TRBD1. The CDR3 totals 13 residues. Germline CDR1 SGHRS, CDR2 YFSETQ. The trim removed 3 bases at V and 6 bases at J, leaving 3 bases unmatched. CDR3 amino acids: CASSYRGQHGYTF. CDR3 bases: TGCGCCAGCAGCTACAGGGGGCAGCATGGCTACACCTTC. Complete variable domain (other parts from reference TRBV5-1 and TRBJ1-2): KAGVTQTPRYLIKTRGQQVTLSCSPISGHRSVSWYQQTPGQGLQFLFEYFSETQRNKGNFPGRFSGRQFSNSRSEMNVSTLELGDSALYLCASSYRGQHGYTFGSGTRLTVV.

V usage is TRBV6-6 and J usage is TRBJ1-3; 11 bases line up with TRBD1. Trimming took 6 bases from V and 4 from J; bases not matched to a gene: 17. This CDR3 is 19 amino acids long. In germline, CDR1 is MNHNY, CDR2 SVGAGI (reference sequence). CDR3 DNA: TGTGCCAGCAGCTCCCCCTTCACCGGGACAGGGGGTAGCGGAAACACCATATATTTT. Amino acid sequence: CASSSPFTGTGGSGNTIYF.

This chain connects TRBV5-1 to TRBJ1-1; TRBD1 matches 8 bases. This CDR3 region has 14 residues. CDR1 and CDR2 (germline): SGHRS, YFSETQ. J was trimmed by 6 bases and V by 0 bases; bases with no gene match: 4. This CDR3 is CASSLVTGGAEAFF. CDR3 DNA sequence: TGCGCCAGCAGCTTGGTAACAGGGGGGGCTGAAGCTTTCTTT.

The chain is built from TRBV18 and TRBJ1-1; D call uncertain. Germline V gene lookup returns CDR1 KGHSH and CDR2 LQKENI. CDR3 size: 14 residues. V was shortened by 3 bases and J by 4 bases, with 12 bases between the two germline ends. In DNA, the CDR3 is TGTGCCAGCTCACCCCTCTCCCTGGGCACTGAAGCTTTCTTT. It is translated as CASSPLSLGTEAFF. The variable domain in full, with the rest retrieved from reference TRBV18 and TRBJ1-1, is NAGVMQNPRHLVRRRGQEARLRCSPMKGHSHVYWYRQLPEEGLKFMVYLQKENIIDESGMPKERFSAEFPKEGPSILRIQQVVRGDSAAYFCASSPLSLGTEAFFGQGTRLTVV.

CDR3 nucleotide sequence: TGTGCCAGCAGTCGAGGTAATGGCTACACCTTC. It codes for CASSRGNGYTF. The gene calls are TRBV28 and TRBJ1-2; D gene unclear. The CDR3 is 11 amino acids. Germline CDR1 reads MDHEN; CDR2 reads SYDVKM. V was clipped by 5 bases and J by 6 bases, with 7 bases between them.

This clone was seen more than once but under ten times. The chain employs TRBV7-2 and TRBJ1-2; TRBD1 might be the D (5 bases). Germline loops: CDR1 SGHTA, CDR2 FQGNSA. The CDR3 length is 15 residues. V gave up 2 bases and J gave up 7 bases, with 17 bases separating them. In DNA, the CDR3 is TGTGCCAGCAGCTTATCGGGACGGTCGGGCGCTGGCTACACCTTC. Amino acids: CASSLSGRSGAGYTF.

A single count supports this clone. The DNA of the CDR3 is TGTGCCAGCAGCTCCGTCGGGGCGGGGTACGGCTACACCTTC. It yields the protein CASSSVGAGYGYTF. This sequence joins TRBV11-2 and TRBJ1-2; D may be TRBD1 (5 bases). Germline V lookup: CDR1 SGHAT, CDR2 FQNNGV. The CDR3 has 14 amino acids. Trimming removed 4 bases at V and 8 bases at J, with 17 bases between.

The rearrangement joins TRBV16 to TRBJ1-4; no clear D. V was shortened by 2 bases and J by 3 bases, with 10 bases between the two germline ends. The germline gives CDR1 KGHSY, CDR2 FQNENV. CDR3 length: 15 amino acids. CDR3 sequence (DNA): TGTGCCAGCAGCCAAGTGACACGGTCTAATGAAAAACTGTTTTTT. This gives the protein CASSQVTRSNEKLFF.

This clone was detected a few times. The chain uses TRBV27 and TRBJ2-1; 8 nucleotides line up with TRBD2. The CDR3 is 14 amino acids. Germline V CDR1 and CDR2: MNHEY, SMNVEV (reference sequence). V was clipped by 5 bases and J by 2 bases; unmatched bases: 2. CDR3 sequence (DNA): TGTGCCAGCAGTCGGACTAGCCCCTACAATGAGCAGTTCTTC. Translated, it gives CASSRTSPYNEQFF.

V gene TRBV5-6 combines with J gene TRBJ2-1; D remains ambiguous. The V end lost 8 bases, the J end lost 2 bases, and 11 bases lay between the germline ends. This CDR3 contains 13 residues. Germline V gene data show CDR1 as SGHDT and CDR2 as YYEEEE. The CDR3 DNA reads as TGTGCCAGTGCCCCAACTACCTACAATGAGCAGTTCTTC. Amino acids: CASAPTTYNEQFF.

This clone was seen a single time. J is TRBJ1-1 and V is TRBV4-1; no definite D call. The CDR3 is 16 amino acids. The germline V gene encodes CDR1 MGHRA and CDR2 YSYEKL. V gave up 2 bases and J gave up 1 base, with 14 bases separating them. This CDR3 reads CASSQPPSAGNTEAFF. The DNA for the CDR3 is TGCGCCAGCAGCCAACCTCCCTCCGCCGGGAACACTGAAGCTTTCTTT.

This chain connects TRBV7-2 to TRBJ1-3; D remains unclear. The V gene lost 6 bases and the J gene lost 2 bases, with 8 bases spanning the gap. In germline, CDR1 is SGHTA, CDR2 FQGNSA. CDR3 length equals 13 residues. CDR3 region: CASSSGTGNTIYF. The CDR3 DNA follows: TGTGCCAGCAGTTCCGGGACTGGAAACACCATATATTTT. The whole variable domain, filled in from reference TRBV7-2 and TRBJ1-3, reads GAGVSQSPSNKVTEKGKDVELRCDPISGHTALYWYRQSLGQGLEFLIYFQGNSAPDKSGLPSDRFSAERTGGSVSTLTIQRTQQEDSAVYLCASSSGTGNTIYFGEGSWLTVV.

The CDR3 reads CTSSQDNLCTDTQYF. DNA for the CDR3: TGCACCAGCAGCCAAGACAATCTATGCACAGATACGCAGTATTTT. This rearrangement joins TRBV1 to TRBJ2-3; the table calls TRBD2, which could not be checked here. TRBV1 is noted as a pseudogene. CDR3 size: 15 residues.

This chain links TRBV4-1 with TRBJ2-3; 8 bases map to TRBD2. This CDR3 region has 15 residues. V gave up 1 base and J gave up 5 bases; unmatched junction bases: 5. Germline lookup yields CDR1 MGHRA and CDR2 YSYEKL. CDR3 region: CASSQVGTRGDTQYF. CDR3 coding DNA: TGCGCCAGCAGCCAAGTTGGGACTAGGGGAGATACGCAGTATTTT.

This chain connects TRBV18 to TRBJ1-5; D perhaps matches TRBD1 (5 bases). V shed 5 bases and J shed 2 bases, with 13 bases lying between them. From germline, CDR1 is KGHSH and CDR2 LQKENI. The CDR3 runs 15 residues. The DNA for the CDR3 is TGTGCCAGCTCAACGGGACCCTCGGGCAATCAGCCCCAGCATTTT. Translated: CASSTGPSGNQPQHF.

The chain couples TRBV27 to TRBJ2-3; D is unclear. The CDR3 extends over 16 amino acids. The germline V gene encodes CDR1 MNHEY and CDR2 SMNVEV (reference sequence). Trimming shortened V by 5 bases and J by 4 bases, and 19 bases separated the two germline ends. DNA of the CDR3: TGTGCCAGCAGTCCCCCCGTACAGACGAGAGCAGATACGCAGTATTTT. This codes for CASSPPVQTRADTQYF.